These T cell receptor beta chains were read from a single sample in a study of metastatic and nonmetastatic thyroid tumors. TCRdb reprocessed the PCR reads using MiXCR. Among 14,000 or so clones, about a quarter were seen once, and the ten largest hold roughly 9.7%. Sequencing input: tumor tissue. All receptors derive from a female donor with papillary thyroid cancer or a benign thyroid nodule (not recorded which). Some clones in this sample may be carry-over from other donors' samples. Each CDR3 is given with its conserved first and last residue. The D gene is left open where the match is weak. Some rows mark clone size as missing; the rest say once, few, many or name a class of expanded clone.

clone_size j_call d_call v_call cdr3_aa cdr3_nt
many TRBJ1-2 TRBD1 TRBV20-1 CSARDNRGLGGYTF TGCAGTGCTAGGGACAACAGGGGGCTCGGGGGCTACACCTTC
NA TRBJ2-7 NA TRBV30 CAWSNFGERAVHEQYF TGTGCCTGGAGTAACTTTGGGGAGCGGGCGGTACACGAGCAGTACTTC
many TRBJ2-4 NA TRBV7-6 CASSVGERNIQYF TGTGCCAGCAGCGTAGGGGAGAGGAACATTCAGTACTTC
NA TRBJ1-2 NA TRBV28 CASSWDPNYGYTF TGTGCCAGCAGTTGGGACCCGAACTATGGCTACACCTTC
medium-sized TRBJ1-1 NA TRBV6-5 CASSYLAGEMYTEAFF TGTGCCAGCAGTTACTTAGCAGGGGAGATGTACACTGAAGCTTTCTTT
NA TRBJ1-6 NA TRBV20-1 CSARDGTAYNSPLHF TGCAGTGCTAGAGATGGGACTGCCTATAATTCACCCCTCCACTTT
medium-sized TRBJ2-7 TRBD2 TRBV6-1 CASSKGGTSGFEQYF TGTGCCAGCAGTAAAGGAGGGACTAGCGGGTTCGAGCAGTACTTC
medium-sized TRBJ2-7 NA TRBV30 CAWSVRWGPYEQYF TGTGCCTGGAGTGTACGATGGGGACCTTACGAGCAGTACTTC
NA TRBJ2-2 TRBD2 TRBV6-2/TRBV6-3 CASSYFVAGAGELFF TGTGCCAGCAGTTACTTCGTAGCGGGAGCCGGGGAGCTGTTTTTT
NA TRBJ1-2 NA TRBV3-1 CASSHGTGGHYGYTF TGTGCCAGCAGCCACGGAACGGGGGGGCACTATGGCTACACCTTC
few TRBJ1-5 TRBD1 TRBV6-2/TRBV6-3 CASSQRGRTGEGQPQHF TGTGCCAGCAGCCAGAGGGGCAGGACAGGGGAGGGTCAGCCCCAGCATTTT
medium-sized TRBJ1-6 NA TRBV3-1 CASSQGYSPLHF TGTGCCAGCAGCCAAGGTTATTCACCCCTCCACTTT
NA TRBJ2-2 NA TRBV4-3 CASSQERASVTELFF TGCGCCAGCAGCCAAGAGAGGGCTAGTGTGACGGAGCTGTTTTTT
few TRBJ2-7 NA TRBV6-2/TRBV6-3 CASSFGLEQYF TGTGCCAGCAGTTTCGGGCTCGAGCAGTACTTC
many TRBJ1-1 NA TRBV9 CASSVGGDVAFF TGTGCCAGCAGCGTAGGGGGAGACGTAGCTTTCTTT
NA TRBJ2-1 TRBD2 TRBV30 CAWAPGLAGLGEQFF TGTGCCTGGGCCCCTGGACTAGCGGGACTCGGTGAGCAGTTCTTC
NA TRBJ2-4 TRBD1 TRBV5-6 CASSLNRDRVYIQYF TGTGCCAGCAGCTTGAACCGGGACAGGGTATACATTCAGTACTTC
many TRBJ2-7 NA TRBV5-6 CASSRPGNEQYF TGTGCCAGCAGCAGGCCTGGGAACGAGCAGTACTTC
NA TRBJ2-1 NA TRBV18 CASSPPGGVRSNEQFF TGTGCCAGCTCACCACCCGGGGGAGTTCGTAGCAATGAGCAGTTCTTC
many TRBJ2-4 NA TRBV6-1 CASSLEGRNIQYF TGTGCCAGCAGCCTCGAAGGGAGGAACATTCAGTACTTC
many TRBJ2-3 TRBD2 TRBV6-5 CASKMVPGLAGSRADTQYF TGTGCCAGCAAAATGGTACCGGGACTAGCGGGAAGTCGGGCAGATACGCAGTATTTT
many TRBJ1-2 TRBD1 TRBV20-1 CSASQLGQGYGYTF TGCAGTGCTAGTCAGCTGGGACAGGGATATGGCTACACCTTC
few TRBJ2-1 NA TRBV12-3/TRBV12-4 CASSLARGLAANEQFF TGTGCCAGCAGTTTAGCGCGGGGGCTAGCGGCTAATGAGCAGTTCTTC
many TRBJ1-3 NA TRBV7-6 CASSLAPGNSGNTIYF TGTGCCAGCAGCTTAGCCCCGGGAAACTCTGGAAACACCATATATTTT
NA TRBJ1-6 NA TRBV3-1 CASSPRTDNSPLHF TGTGCCAGCAGCCCCCGGACAGATAATTCACCCCTCCACTTT
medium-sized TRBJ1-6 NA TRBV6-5 CASSYLDYNSPLHF TGTGCCAGCAGTTACCTTGACTATAATTCACCCCTCCACTTT
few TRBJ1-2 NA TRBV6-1 CASSGAGYGYTF TGTGCCAGCAGCGGGGCAGGCTATGGCTACACCTTC
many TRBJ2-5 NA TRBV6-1 CASSPLGGPQETQYF TGTGCCAGCAGTCCGCTTGGGGGCCCTCAAGAGACCCAGTACTTC
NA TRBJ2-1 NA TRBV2 CASSAGSYNEQFF TGTGCCAGCAGTGCTGGTTCCTACAATGAGCAGTTCTTC
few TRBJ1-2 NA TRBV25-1 CASGLRDGYTF TGTGCCAGCGGACTGAGGGATGGCTACACCTTC
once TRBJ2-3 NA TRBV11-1 CASSLKRERTDTQYF TGTGCCAGCAGCTTAAAAAGGGAAAGGACAGATACGCAGTATTTT
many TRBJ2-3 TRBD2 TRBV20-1 CSAPQLAGGPDTQYF TGCAGTGCTCCCCAACTAGCGGGAGGGCCGGATACGCAGTATTTT
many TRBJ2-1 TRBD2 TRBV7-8 CASTRTSPYEQFF TGTGCCAGCACCAGGACTAGTCCGTATGAGCAGTTCTTC
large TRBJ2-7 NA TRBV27 CASSSSDALHEQYF TGTGCCAGCAGTTCCTCGGACGCCCTCCACGAGCAGTACTTC
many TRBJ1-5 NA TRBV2 CASRGLGISQPQHF TGTGCCAGCAGGGGGTTGGGGATCAGTCAGCCCCAGCATTTT
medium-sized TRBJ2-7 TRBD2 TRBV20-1 CSARPSAASGLASREQYF TGCAGTGCTAGACCCTCCGCAGCGTCGGGACTAGCTTCGCGAGAGCAGTACTTC
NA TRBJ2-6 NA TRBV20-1 CSARTPGRFFSGANVLTF TGCAGTGCTAGAACCCCGGGACGGTTTTTCTCTGGGGCCAACGTCCTGACTTTC